What follows describes a single T cell receptor (beta chain). Source study methods: Amplification of reference gene primers was used by the study to estimate nucleated cell counts. TCRdb keeps only in-frame clones here, not all; method: immunoSEQ multiplex PCR. Clonal size and the V and J genes are those of that table, whereas D and trimming came from the DNA. The table records about 140,000 clones, roughly 84% of them present only once. Germline assignment: CDR1 SQVTM and CDR2 ANQGSEA. The CDR3 runs to 13 residues. V gave up 4 bases and J gave up 1 base, with 10 bases separating them. The record originates from a study of blood T cell repertoires in COVID-19. In the study overall: COVID-19 samples, acute and convalescent, were from the United States, Italy and Spain. Sources were T cells, B-cell-depleted T cells, or PBMCs; the material itself was cDNA or gDNA.

The clonotype was recovered from a woman aged 60-70 years with acute or convalescent COVID-19. This chain links TRBV29-1 with TRBJ1-1, with D unclear. Sequencing used peripheral blood. CDR3 sequence reads: CSVGPQANTEAFF. Here the CDR3 DNA reads TGCAGCGTTGGCCCCCAGGCGAACACTGAAGCTTTCTTT.